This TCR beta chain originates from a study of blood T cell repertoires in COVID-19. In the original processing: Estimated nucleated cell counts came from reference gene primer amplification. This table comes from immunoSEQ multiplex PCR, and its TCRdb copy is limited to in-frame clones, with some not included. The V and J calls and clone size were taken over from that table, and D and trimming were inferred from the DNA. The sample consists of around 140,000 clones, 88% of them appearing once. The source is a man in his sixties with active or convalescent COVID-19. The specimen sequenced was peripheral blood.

In DNA, the CDR3 is TGTGCCAGCAGACGCCCGGGACAGGGTAACTATGGCTACACCTTC. Translating gives CASRRPGQGNYGYTF. This chain connects TRBV6-5 to TRBJ1-2; 9 nucleotides agree with TRBD1. The CDR3 spans 15 residues. V shed 6 bases, J shed 1 base, and the junction held 6 bases outside the gene matches. Germline-derived CDR1 and CDR2 are MNHEY and SVGAGI.